This TCR beta chain was sequenced for a study of cytotoxic CD8 clonotypes in ibrutinib-treated CLL. The sample holds one count of this clone. Using immunoSEQ multiplex PCR, the repertoire was profiled, and TCRdb retains in-frame clones only, with some absent. The data show 150,000 or so clones, roughly 85% seen once. The CDR3 covers 15 residues. Germline CDR1 reads MDHEN; CDR2 reads SYDVKM. The ends lost 4 bases at V and 1 base at J; junction bases unmatched: 6. The source was PBMCs, collected after 24 months of ibrutinib treatment. The V call is TRBV28, the J call TRBJ2-7; 8 nucleotides line up with TRBD2. The sequence came from a human donor with chronic lymphocytic leukemia. The CDR3 loop is CASSSFSGGSYEQYF. CDR3 nucleotide sequence: TGTGCCAGCAGTTCCTTCAGCGGGGGTTCCTACGAGCAGTACTTC. Combining the CDR3 with reference TRBV28 and TRBJ2-7 gives the whole variable domain DVKVTQSSRYLVKRTGEKVFLECVQDMDHENMFWYRQDPGLGLRLIYFSYDVKMKEKGDIPEGYSVSREKKERFSLILESASTNQTSMYLCASSSFSGGSYEQYFGPGTRLTVT.